This TCR beta chain stems from a study of T cell repertoires in ileal Crohn's disease. Study overall: Patients had a median approximately 7.5-year disease duration, and over 30% were active smokers. About half received postoperative treatment, some ten with thiopurines and some 19 anti-TNF.

V was trimmed by 3 bases and J by 3 bases, leaving 15 bases between them. The CDR3 loop spans 15 amino acids. The germline CDR1 and CDR2 sequences are SGHNT and YYREEE (reference sequence). Clones were read by immunoSEQ multiplex PCR, and TCRdb kept only the in-frame ones, dropping some. The profile shows more than 15,000 clones, roughly 85% of them singletons. The clonotype originates from an adult with Crohn's disease. The chain has TRBV5-4 and TRBJ1-1; D is undetermined. Sequenced sample: ileal tissue. In DNA form, the CDR3 reads TGTGCCAGCAGCTGGTTGTCAAATCCAGACACTGAAGCTTTCTTT. It is translated as CASSWLSNPDTEAFF.